This T cell receptor (beta chain) was recovered during a study of blood T cell repertoires in COVID-19. Some clones are missing from TCRdb's copy, which holds only in-frame ones; the method was immunoSEQ multiplex PCR. The data show fewer than 150,000 clones, about four fifths seen once. V lost 7 bases to trimming and J lost 8 bases, with 23 bases between them. Germline V gene sequence: CDR1 MNHEY, CDR2 SMNVEV (reference sequence). CDR3 length: 15 residues. V usage is TRBV27 and J usage is TRBJ1-2; D might be TRBD1 (5 bases). The sequenced sample consisted of peripheral blood. The TCR comes from a man aged 65 to 85 with acute or convalescent COVID-19. CDR3: CASKSDSFMIGGYTF. CDR3 sequence (DNA): TGTGCCAGCAAGTCTGACAGCTTTATGATAGGGGGCTACACCTTC.